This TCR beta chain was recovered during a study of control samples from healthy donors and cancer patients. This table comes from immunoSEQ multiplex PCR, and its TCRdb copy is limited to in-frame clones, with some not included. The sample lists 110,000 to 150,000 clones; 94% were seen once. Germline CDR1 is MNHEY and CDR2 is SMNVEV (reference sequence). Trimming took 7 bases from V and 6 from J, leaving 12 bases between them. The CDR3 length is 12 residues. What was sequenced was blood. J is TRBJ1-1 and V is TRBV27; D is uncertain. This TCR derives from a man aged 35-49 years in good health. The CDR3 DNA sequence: TGTGCCAGCATCGGGTCTCGGTCTGAAGCTTTCTTT. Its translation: CASIGSRSEAFF.